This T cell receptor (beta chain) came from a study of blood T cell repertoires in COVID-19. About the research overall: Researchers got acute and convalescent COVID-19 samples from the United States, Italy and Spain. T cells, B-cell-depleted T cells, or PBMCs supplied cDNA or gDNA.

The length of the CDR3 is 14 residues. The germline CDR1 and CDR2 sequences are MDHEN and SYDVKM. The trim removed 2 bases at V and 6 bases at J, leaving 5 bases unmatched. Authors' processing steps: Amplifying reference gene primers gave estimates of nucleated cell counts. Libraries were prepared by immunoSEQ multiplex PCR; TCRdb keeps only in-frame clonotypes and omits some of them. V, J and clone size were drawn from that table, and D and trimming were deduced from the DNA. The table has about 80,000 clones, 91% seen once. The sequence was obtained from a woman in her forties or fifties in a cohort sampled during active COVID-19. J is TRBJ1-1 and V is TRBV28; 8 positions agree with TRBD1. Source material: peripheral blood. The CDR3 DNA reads TGTGCCAGCAGTTTAGCGGACAGGGAACCTGAAGCTTTCTTT. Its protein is CASSLADREPEAFF.